These 3 T cell receptor beta chains were sequenced from one sample in a study of cytomegalovirus exposure and HLA in healthy donors. 13 Jbeta primers and 60 Vbeta primers were used for the PCR. Profiling relied on immunoSEQ multiplex PCR, and the TCRdb table lists in-frame clones only, not all of them. The profile shows about 100,000 clones, approximately 81% of them singletons. The specimen sequenced was PBMCs. All receptors derive from a male donor in good health and CMV-seropositive.

The gene calls are TRBV7-2 and TRBJ1-2, with no clear D. Trimming removed 1 base at V and 6 bases at J, with 12 bases between. Per the germline V gene, CDR1 is SGHTA and CDR2 is FQGNSA. The CDR3 is 14 residues long. The CDR3 region is CASSLEITVDGYTF. In DNA form, the CDR3 reads TGTGCCAGCAGCTTAGAGATTACTGTGGATGGCTACACCTTC.

The gene calls are TRBV29-1 and TRBJ1-2, with 7 nucleotides matching TRBD1. The CDR3 runs to 14 residues. J lost 4 bases, V lost 0 bases, and 5 bases had no gene match. The V gene's germline CDR1 is SQVTM and CDR2 ANQGSEA. CDR3 sequence reads: CSVEEETGRYGYTF. CDR3 coding DNA: TGCAGCGTTGAAGAGGAGACAGGGCGCTATGGCTACACCTTC.

The V gene is TRBV6-4, the J gene TRBJ1-6; D not certain. CDR3 length equals 13 residues. Germline V gene lookup returns CDR1 MRHNA and CDR2 SNTAGT. V shed 0 bases and J shed 7 bases, with 4 bases lying between them. The CDR3 protein is CASSDSTNSPLHF. DNA of the CDR3: TGTGCCAGCAGTGACTCGACAAATTCACCCCTCCACTTT.